A single sample is the source of the 7 T cell receptor beta chains below, sequenced in a study of blood T cell repertoires in COVID-19. The data were produced by immunoSEQ multiplex PCR, yet TCRdb's version contains in-frame clones alone and is incomplete. Among about 320,000 clones, 80% to 90% were seen once, and the ten largest hold around 1.2%. Sequencing used peripheral blood. The receptors derive from a woman aged 45-60 years with acute or convalescent COVID-19.

The chain is built from TRBV4-1 and TRBJ1-1; D is unclear. The CDR3 loop spans 14 amino acids. Germline CDR1 is MGHRA and CDR2 is YSYEKL. Deletions cut 0 bases from V and 4 bases from J, with 9 bases between. The CDR3 coding sequence is TGCGCCAGCAGCCAAGAGTCGAGACTCACTGAAGCTTTCTTT. As protein: CASSQESRLTEAFF.

The chain links TRBV7-2 to TRBJ2-1, with D uncertain. CDR3 length: 16 residues. Germline CDR1 SGHTA, CDR2 FQGNSA. V was pared by 5 bases and J by 0 bases, with 14 bases between. The CDR3: CASSLLPRYSYNEQFF. CDR3 DNA: TGTGCCAGCAGCCTCCTCCCGCGGTACTCCTACAATGAGCAGTTCTTC. The full variable domain, in which reference TRBV7-2 and TRBJ2-1 provide the parts outside the CDR3, is GAGVSQSPSNKVTEKGKDVELRCDPISGHTALYWYRQSLGQGLEFLIYFQGNSAPDKSGLPSDRFSAERTGGSVSTLTIQRTQQEDSAVYLCASSLLPRYSYNEQFFGPGTRLTVL.

This chain joins TRBV5-1 and TRBJ1-2, with 7 bases matching TRBD1. Germline V gene lookup returns CDR1 SGHRS and CDR2 YFSETQ. This CDR3 is 15 amino acids long. V gave up 4 bases and J gave up 7 bases; unmatched junction bases: 13. CDR3 nucleotide sequence: TGCGCCAGCAGCACGGGTCCGGAGGGGGCGGGTGGCTACACCTTC. The encoded protein is CASSTGPEGAGGYTF.

As DNA, the CDR3 is TGTGCCAGCAGTTCCGGGACAGGCCTCATTTACGAGCAGTACGTC. Translation gives CASSSGTGLIYEQYV. This rearrangement joins TRBV6-2 or TRBV6-3 to TRBJ2-7; 8 bases are shared with TRBD1. Germline assignment: CDR1 MNHEY and CDR2 SVGEGT. Trimming took 4 bases from V and 4 from J; bases not matched to a gene: 9. This CDR3 region has 15 residues.

This clone was picked up many times. Other DNA sequences from this sample encode an identical CDR3 as well. In DNA form, the CDR3 reads TGTGCCAGCAGCCGGGACAGGGTTAATTCACCCCTCCACTTT. It translates to CASSRDRVNSPLHF. The rearrangement joins TRBV6-6 to TRBJ1-6; 9 bases fit TRBD1. This CDR3 comprises 14 residues. After removal of 6 bases from V and 6 bases from J, the junction contained 3 bases not matched to a gene. Germline lookup yields CDR1 MNHNY and CDR2 SVGAGI (reference sequence).

The genes are TRBV20-1 and TRBJ2-5; D remains ambiguous. The germline gives CDR1 DFQATT, CDR2 SNEGSKA (reference sequence). This CDR3 contains 11 residues. V lost 4 bases and J 5 bases, leaving 8 bases between the germline ends. CDR3 nucleotides: TGCAGTGCTAAACCCGAGGAGACCCAGTACTTC. Its translation is CSAKPEETQYF.

The chain links TRBV5-1 to TRBJ2-5; a weak D match, TRBD2 (7 bases). The CDR3 totals 16 residues. The V and J ends lost 0 bases and 2 bases respectively, with 14 bases between them. In germline, CDR1 is SGHRS, CDR2 YFSETQ. The CDR3 DNA is TGCGCCAGCAGCTTGGTTACGCGGGGGCCGCAAGAGACCCAGTACTTC. Residues: CASSLVTRGPQETQYF.